This TCR beta chain is drawn from a study of tumor and adjacent non-tumor tissue in lung cancer. Notes on the study in general: TCR diversity was significantly greater in tumor than normal lung tissue.

A modified ARM-PCR protocol with three rounds of nested PCR amplified TCRbeta. MiXCR, applied by TCRdb to the multiplex PCR reads, yields one record per CDR3 protein. The sample holds 60,000 or so distinct CDR3 sequences, about 56% seen once. Details on this clonotype: Its antigen is still unknown. Since a much larger clone is just one base distant, this may be a read error.

The CDR3 is 12 residues long. Germline assignment: CDR1 SQVTM and CDR2 ANQGSEA. This sample's RNA came from whole unsorted tissue. More than 3 cm separated this lung sample from the edge of the tumor. The TCR was taken from a man between 65 and 80 years old with non-small cell lung cancer. The chain is built from TRBV29-1 and TRBJ2-1; the match to TRBD2 covers 8 bases. Material: distant non-tumor lung tissue. The chain's CDR3 is CSAREGPNEQSF. CDR3 nucleotide sequence: TGCAGCGCTCGGGAGGGCCCCAATGAGCAGTCCTTC.